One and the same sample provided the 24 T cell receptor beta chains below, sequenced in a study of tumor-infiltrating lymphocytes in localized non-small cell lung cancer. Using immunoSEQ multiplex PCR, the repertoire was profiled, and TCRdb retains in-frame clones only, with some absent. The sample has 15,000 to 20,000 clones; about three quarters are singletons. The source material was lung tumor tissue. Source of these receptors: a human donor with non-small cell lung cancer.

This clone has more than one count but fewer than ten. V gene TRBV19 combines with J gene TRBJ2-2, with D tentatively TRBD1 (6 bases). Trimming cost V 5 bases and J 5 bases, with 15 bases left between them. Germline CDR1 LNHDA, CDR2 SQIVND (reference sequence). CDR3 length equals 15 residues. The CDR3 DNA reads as TGTGCCAGTAGTGTAAAAACAGGGAATACCGGGGAGCTGTTTTTT. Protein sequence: CASSVKTGNTGELFF.

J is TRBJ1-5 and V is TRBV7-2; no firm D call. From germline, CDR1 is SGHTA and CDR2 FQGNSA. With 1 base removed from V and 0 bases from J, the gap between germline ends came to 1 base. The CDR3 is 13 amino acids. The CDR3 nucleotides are TGTGCCAGCAGCTTAGATAGCAATCAGCCCCAGCATTTT. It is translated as CASSLDSNQPQHF.

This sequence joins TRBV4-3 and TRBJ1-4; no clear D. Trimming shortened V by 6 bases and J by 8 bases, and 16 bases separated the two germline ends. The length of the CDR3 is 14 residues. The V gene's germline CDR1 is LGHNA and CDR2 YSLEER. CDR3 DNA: TGCGCCAGCAGTCTATGGAGGAGCCGAGAAAAACTGTTTTTT. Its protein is CASSLWRSREKLFF.

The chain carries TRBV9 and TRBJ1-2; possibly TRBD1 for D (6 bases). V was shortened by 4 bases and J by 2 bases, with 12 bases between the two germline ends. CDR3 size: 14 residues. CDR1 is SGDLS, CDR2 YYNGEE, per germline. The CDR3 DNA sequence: TGTGCCAGCAGCTCCCGGGGGGCCAACTATGGCTACACCTTC. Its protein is CASSSRGANYGYTF.

CDR3 coding DNA: TGTGCCACCAGCAGGGGGACAGGGTATGGCTACACCTTC. This encodes CATSRGTGYGYTF. This rearrangement joins TRBV15 to TRBJ1-2; 9 positions agree with TRBD1. Germline-derived CDR1 and CDR2 are LNHNV and YYDKDF (reference sequence). The length of the CDR3 is 13 residues. V dropped 3 bases and J dropped 5; count of bases not matched to a gene: 1.

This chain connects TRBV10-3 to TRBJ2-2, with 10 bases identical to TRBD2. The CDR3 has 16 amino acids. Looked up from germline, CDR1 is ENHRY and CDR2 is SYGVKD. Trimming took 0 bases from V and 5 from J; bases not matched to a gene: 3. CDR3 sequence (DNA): TGTGCCATCAGTGAGTCCTCTAGCGGGAGTACCGGGGAGCTGTTTTTT. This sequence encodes CAISESSSGSTGELFF.

CDR3 sequence reads: CASSLVSGTANTEAFF. Written as DNA, the CDR3 is TGTGCCAGCAGCTTAGTCTCCGGGACAGCAAACACTGAAGCTTTCTTT. This sequence joins TRBV7-2 and TRBJ1-1; the match to TRBD1 covers 7 bases. Germline trimming cut 1 base from V and 2 bases from J; bases unmatched to any gene: 7. Germline CDR1 is SGHTA and CDR2 is FQGNSA. The CDR3 consists of 16 residues.

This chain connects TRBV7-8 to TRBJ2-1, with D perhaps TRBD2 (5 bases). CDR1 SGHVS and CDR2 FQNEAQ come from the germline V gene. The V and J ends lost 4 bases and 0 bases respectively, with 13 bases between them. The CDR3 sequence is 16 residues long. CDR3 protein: CASSSRTPYSYNEQFF. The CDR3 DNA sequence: TGTGCCAGCAGCTCACGGACTCCGTACTCCTACAATGAGCAGTTCTTC.

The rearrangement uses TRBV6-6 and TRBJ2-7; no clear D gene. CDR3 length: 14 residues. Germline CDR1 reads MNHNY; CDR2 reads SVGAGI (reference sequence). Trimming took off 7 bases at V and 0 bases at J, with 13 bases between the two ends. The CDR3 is CASTSSGHSYEQYF. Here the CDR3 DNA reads TGTGCCAGCACCAGCTCTGGCCACTCCTACGAGCAGTACTTC.

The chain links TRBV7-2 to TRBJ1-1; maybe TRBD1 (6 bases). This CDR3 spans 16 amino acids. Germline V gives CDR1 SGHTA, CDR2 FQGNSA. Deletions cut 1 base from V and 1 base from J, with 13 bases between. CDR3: CASSLVGGQGNTEAFF. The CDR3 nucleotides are TGTGCCAGCAGCTTAGTCGGGGGGCAAGGGAACACTGAAGCTTTCTTT.

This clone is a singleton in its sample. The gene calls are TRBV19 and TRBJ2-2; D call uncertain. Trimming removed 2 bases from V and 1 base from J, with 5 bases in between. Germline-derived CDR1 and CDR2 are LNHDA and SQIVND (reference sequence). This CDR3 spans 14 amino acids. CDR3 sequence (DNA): TGTGCCAGTAGTATAAACAAGAACACCGGGGAGCTGTTTTTT. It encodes CASSINKNTGELFF.

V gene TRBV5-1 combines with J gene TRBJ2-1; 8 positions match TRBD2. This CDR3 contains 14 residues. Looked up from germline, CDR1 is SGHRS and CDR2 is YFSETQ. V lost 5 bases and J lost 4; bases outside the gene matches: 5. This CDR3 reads CASRLSGDYNEQFF. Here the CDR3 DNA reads TGCGCCAGCAGGCTTAGCGGGGATTACAATGAGCAGTTCTTC.

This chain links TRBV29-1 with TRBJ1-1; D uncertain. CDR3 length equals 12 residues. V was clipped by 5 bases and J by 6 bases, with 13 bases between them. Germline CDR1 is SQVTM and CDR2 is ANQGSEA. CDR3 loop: CSVSREGSEAFF. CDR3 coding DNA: TGCAGCGTTTCTAGGGAAGGGTCTGAAGCTTTCTTT.

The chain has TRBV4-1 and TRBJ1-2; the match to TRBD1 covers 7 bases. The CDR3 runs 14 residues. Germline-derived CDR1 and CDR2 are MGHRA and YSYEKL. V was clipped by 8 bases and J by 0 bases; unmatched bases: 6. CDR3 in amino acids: CASSRTGSNYGYTF. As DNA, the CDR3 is TGCGCCAGCTCCAGGACAGGATCTAACTATGGCTACACCTTC.

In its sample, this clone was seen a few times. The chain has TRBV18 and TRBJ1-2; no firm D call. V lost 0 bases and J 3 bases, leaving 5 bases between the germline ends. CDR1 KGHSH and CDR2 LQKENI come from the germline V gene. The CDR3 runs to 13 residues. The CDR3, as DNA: TGTGCCAGCTCACCACCATCGGACTATGGCTACACCTTC. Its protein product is CASSPPSDYGYTF.

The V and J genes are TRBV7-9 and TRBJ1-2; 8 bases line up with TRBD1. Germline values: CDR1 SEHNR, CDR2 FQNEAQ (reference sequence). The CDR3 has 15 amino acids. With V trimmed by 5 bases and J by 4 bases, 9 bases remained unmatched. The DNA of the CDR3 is TGTGCCAGCAGCCCCGGACAGGGAAGAGGCTATGGCTACACCTTC. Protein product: CASSPGQGRGYGYTF.

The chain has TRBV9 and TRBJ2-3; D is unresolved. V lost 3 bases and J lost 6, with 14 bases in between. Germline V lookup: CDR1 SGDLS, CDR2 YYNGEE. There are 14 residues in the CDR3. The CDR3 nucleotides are TGTGCCAGCAGCGAGGCTCCCTCTCCTGATACGCAGTATTTT. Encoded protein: CASSEAPSPDTQYF.

The CDR3 is CASKRRRLAGGPERNEQFF. The CDR3 DNA reads as TGTGCCAGCAAAAGACGGCGACTAGCGGGAGGGCCGGAAAGGAATGAGCAGTTCTTC. V and J are TRBV5-8 and TRBJ2-1, with 14 bases matching TRBD2. The junction had 18 bases not matched to a gene; V was cut back by 6 bases and J by 7 bases. The CDR3 runs to 19 residues. Germline V gene data show CDR1 as SGHTS and CDR2 as YDEGEE.

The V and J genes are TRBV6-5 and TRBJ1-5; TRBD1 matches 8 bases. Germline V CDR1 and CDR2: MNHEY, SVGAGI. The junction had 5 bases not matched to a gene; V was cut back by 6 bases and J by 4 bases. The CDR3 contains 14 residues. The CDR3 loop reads CASSPGQANQPQHF. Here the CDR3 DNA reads TGTGCCAGCAGCCCGGGACAGGCTAATCAGCCCCAGCATTTT.

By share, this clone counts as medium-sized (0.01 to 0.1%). Here the CDR3 reads CAWSRQANTEAFF. CDR3 coding DNA: TGTGCCTGGAGTCGACAGGCGAACACTGAAGCTTTCTTT. The chain uses TRBV30 and TRBJ1-1; maybe TRBD1 (6 bases). V was clipped by 2 bases and J by 1 base, with 8 bases between them. Germline-derived CDR1 and CDR2 are GTSNPN and SVGIG (reference sequence). CDR3 length equals 13 residues.

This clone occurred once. The CDR3, as DNA: TGTGCCAGCAGCCGCAGACAGGACACCGGGGAGCTGTTTTTT. Translation gives CASSRRQDTGELFF. The chain uses TRBV7-3 and TRBJ2-2; a possible D gene is TRBD1 (6 bases). The CDR3 is 14 residues long. Germline V gene lookup returns CDR1 SGHTA and CDR2 FQGTGA. With 5 bases removed from V and 3 bases from J, the gap between germline ends came to 10 bases.

CDR3 loop: CASSLHSSGTGELFF. In nucleotides, the CDR3 is TGTGCCAGCAGCTTGCACTCGTCGGGAACCGGGGAGCTGTTTTTT. The gene calls are TRBV7-3 and TRBJ2-2; D perhaps matches TRBD2 (5 bases). Trimming took 3 bases from V and 5 from J, leaving 13 bases between them. CDR3 length equals 15 residues. Germline assignment: CDR1 SGHTA and CDR2 FQGTGA.

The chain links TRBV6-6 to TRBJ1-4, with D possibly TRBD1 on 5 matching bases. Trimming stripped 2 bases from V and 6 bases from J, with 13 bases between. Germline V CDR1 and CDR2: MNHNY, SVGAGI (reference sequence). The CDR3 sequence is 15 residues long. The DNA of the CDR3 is TGTGCCAGCAGTTACGGCACAGGTCCGGATGAAAAACTGTTTTTT. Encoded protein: CASSYGTGPDEKLFF.

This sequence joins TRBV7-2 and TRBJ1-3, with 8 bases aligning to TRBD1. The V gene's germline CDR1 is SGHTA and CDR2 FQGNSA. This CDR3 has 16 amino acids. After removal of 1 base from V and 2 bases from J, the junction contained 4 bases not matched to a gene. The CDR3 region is CASSLGTGFTGNTIYF. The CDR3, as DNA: TGTGCCAGCAGCTTAGGGACAGGGTTTACTGGAAACACCATATATTTT.